Below, 5 T cell receptor beta chains from the same sample are listed, as sequenced in a study of cytomegalovirus exposure and HLA in healthy donors. With 60 Vbeta and 13 Jbeta primers, the PCR was carried out. Profiling relied on immunoSEQ multiplex PCR, and the TCRdb table lists in-frame clones only, not all of them. In the table there are about 230,000 clones, about 83% of which are singletons. Input material: PBMCs. All receptors come from a human donor in good health.

The table lists this clone with a few counts. The DNA for the CDR3 is TGCAGCGTTGAACGTGGGGAGGCAGCCCGTTACGAGCAGTACTTC. The encoded protein is CSVERGEAARYEQYF. The V gene is TRBV29-1, the J gene TRBJ2-7; possibly TRBD2 for D (6 bases). The germline gives CDR1 SQVTM, CDR2 ANQGSEA. V lost 2 bases, J lost 4 bases, and 18 bases lay in between. CDR3 length: 15 residues.

This sequence joins TRBV5-1 and TRBJ2-1; 8 bases map to TRBD2. The V and J ends lost 4 bases and 9 bases, in that order; junction bases with no gene match: 18. There are 17 residues in the CDR3. Germline lookup yields CDR1 SGHRS and CDR2 YFSETQ. The chain's CDR3 is CASSPLTGTRGESEQFF. CDR3 bases: TGCGCCAGCAGCCCTTTAACCGGGACTAGGGGGGAGAGTGAGCAGTTCTTC.

The chain has TRBV4-2 and TRBJ2-1, with D perhaps matching TRBD1 (5 bases). This CDR3 spans 17 amino acids. V dropped 1 base and J dropped 0 bases, with 13 bases sitting between them. Germline-derived CDR1 and CDR2 are LGHNA and YNFKEQ. The CDR3 region has the DNA TGTGCCAGCAGCCAAGTCGACAGCGAGTACTCCTACAATGAGCAGTTCTTC. Protein: CASSQVDSEYSYNEQFF.

The chain joins TRBV19 to TRBJ2-5; 9 nucleotides match TRBD2. The ends lost 1 base at V and 4 bases at J; junction bases unmatched: 4. This CDR3 has 15 amino acids. Germline lookup yields CDR1 LNHDA and CDR2 SQIVND (reference sequence). CDR3: CASSIAAGGLETQYF. CDR3 DNA sequence: TGTGCCAGTAGTATAGCAGCGGGGGGTTTAGAGACCCAGTACTTC. Together with reference TRBV19 and TRBJ2-5, the CDR3 gives the full variable domain: DGGITQSPKYLFRKEGQNVTLSCEQNLNHDAMYWYRQDPGQGLRLIYYSQIVNDFQKGDIAEGYSVSREKKESFPLTVTSAQKNPTAFYLCASSIAAGGLETQYFGPGTRLLVL.

This clone occurred a few times. The rearrangement joins TRBV2 to TRBJ2-4; D is unresolved. Trimming took off 4 bases at V and 3 bases at J, with 7 bases between the two ends. The CDR3 covers 13 residues. Germline V gene sequence: CDR1 SNHLY, CDR2 FYNNEI. CDR3 sequence (DNA): TGTGCCAGCAGTGGCAACATCAAAAACATTCAGTACTTC. The encoded protein is CASSGNIKNIQYF. The whole variable domain, remainder taken from reference TRBV2 and TRBJ2-4, is EPEVTQTPSHQVTQMGQEVILRCVPISNHLYFYWYRQILGQKVEFLVSFYNNEISEKSEIFDDQFSVERPDGSNFTLKIRSTKLEDSAMYFCASSGNIKNIQYFGAGTRLSVL.